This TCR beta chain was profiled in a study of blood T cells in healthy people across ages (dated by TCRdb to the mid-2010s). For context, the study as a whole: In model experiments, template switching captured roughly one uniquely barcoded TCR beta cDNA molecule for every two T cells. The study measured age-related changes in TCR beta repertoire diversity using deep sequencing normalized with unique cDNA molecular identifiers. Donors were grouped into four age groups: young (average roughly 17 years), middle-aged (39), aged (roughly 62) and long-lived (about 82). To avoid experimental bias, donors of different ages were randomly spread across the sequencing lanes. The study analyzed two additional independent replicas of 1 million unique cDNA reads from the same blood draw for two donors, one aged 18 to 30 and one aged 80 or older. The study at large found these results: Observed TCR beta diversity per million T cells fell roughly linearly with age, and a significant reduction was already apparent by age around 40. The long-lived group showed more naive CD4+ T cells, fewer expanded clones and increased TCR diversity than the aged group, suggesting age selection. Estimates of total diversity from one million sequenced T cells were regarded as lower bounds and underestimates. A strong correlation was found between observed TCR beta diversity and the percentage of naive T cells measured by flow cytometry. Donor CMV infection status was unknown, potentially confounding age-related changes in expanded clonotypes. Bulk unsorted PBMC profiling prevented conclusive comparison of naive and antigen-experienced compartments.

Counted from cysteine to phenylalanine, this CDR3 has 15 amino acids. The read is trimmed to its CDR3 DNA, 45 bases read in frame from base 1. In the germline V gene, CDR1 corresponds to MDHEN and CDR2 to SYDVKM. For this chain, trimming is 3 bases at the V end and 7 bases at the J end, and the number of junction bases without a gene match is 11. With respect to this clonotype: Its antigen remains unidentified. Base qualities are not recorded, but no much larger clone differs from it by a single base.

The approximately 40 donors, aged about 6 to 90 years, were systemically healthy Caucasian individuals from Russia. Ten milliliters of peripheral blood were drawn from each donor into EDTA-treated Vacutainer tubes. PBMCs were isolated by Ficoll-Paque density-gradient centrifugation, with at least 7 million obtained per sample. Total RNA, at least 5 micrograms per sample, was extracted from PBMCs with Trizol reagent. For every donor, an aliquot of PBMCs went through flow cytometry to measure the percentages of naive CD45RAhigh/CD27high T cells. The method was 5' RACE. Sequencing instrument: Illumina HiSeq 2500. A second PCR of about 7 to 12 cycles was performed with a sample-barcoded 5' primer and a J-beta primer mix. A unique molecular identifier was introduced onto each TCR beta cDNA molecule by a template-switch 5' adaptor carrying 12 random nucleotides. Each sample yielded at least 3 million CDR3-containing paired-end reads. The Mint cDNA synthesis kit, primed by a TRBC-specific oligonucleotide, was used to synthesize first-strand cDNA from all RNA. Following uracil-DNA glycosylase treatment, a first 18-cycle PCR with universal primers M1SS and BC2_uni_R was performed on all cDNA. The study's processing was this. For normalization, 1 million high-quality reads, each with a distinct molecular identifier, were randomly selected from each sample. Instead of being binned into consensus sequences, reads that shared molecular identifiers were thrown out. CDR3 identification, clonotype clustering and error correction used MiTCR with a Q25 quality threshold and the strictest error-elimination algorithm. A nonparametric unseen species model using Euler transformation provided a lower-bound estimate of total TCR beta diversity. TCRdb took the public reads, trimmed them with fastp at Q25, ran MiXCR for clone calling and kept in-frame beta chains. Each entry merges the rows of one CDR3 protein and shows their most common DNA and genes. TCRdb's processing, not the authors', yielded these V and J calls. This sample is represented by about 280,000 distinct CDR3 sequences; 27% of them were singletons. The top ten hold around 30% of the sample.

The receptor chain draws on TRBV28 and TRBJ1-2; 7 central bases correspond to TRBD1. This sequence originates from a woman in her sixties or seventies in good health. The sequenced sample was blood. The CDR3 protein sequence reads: CASSLPTGSLFGYTF. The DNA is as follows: TGTGCCAGCAGTTTGCCGACAGGGTCCCTCTTTGGCTACACCTTC.